This T cell receptor beta chain comes out of a study of T cell responses to AZD1222 COVID-19 vaccine. Overall study findings and caveats: Donor demographics were predominantly white British with a female majority; clonal diversity may be underestimated.

V gave up 4 bases and J gave up 8 bases, with 18 bases separating them. The CDR3 spans 15 residues. Germline values: CDR1 SGHKS, CDR2 YYEKEE (reference sequence). The data were produced by immunoSEQ multiplex PCR, yet TCRdb's version contains in-frame clones alone and is incomplete. Among 90,000 to 100,000 clones listed, approximately 88% were seen once. As concerns this clone: Its antigen is still unknown.

The material was peripheral blood, obtained 28 days after the second AZD1222 dose. The TCR was taken from an adult who received the AZD1222 COVID-19 vaccine. The chain employs TRBV5-5 and TRBJ1-4; D is undetermined. CDR3 DNA: TGTGCCAGCAGCCGTCTTGTGGCTTCAGAGGAAAAACTGTTTTTT. This encodes CASSRLVASEEKLFF.